These T cell receptor beta chains were read from a single sample in a study of T cells in Graves' hyperthyroidism and ophthalmopathy. TCRdb redid the calling of the multiplex PCR reads with MiXCR, one entry per CDR3 protein. Of under 400,000 distinct CDR3 sequences listed, around 25% are singletons. Sequencing was done on a sample of blood. These receptors came from a man in his fifties or sixties with Graves' hyperthyroidism. Both conserved end residues are trimmed from each CDR3. Part of the rows lack a size; the others show once, few, many or a class for expanded clones.

len: 11; v_gene: TRBV6-1; abundance: many; CDR3aa: ASSTTPGNTIY
len: 13; v_gene: TRBV19; abundance: .; CDR3aa: ASSIDGYSNQPQH
len: 9; v_gene: TRBV3-1; abundance: many; CDR3aa: ASGSVNTQY
len: 12; v_gene: TRBV6-2/TRBV6-3; abundance: .; CDR3aa: ASTVNLANYGYT
len: 12; v_gene: TRBV29-1; abundance: .; CDR3aa: SVERGGTASEQF
len: 14; v_gene: TRBV15; abundance: .; CDR3aa: ATSGPGTGHFNEQF
len: 11; v_gene: TRBV29-1; abundance: many; CDR3aa: SVERQSTDTQY
len: 13; v_gene: TRBV24-1; abundance: .; CDR3aa: ATRGPGGLNTEAF
len: 12; v_gene: TRBV5-1; abundance: many; CDR3aa: ASSLEQGRSTQY
len: 13; v_gene: TRBV27; abundance: .; CDR3aa: ASSLRTGANSPLH
len: 12; v_gene: TRBV20-1; abundance: .; CDR3aa: SALQRSGRDGYT
len: 15; v_gene: TRBV3-1; abundance: many; CDR3aa: ASSQDPSGLSTDTQY
len: 9; v_gene: TRBV20-1; abundance: .; CDR3aa: SALDLNEQF
len: 13; v_gene: TRBV6-2/TRBV6-3; abundance: many; CDR3aa: ASKFSLAGGDTQY
len: 13; v_gene: TRBV20-1; abundance: few; CDR3aa: SAGEGQGGIYEQY
len: 13; v_gene: TRBV5-4; abundance: .; CDR3aa: ASSMRQGGEETQY
len: 11; v_gene: TRBV30; abundance: few; CDR3aa: AWSVQINTEAF
len: 11; v_gene: TRBV7-3; abundance: few; CDR3aa: ASSFRVEGGYT
len: 12; v_gene: TRBV5-1; abundance: .; CDR3aa: ASSLDRAVREQY
len: 15; v_gene: TRBV6-1; abundance: .; CDR3aa: ASTSPVAQGRNYGYT
len: 16; v_gene: TRBV7-2; abundance: many; CDR3aa: ASSPGRASGRITDTQY
len: 13; v_gene: TRBV6-2/TRBV6-3; abundance: .; CDR3aa: ASIPRGGVRETQY
len: 10; v_gene: TRBV20-1; abundance: .; CDR3aa: SANRQGETQY
len: 13; v_gene: TRBV7-9; abundance: few; CDR3aa: ASSLGPPGNYGYT
len: 13; v_gene: TRBV6-4; abundance: .; CDR3aa: ASSYLRDSPYGYA
len: 13; v_gene: TRBV13; abundance: many; CDR3aa: ASSDGTASTDTQY
len: 13; v_gene: TRBV5-1; abundance: .; CDR3aa: ASRDQREGHNEQF
len: 14; v_gene: TRBV5-1; abundance: .; CDR3aa: ASGTGGTSVSDTQY
len: 11; v_gene: TRBV28; abundance: .; CDR3aa: ASRDYSNQPQH
len: 11; v_gene: TRBV6-1; abundance: few; CDR3aa: ASGDRGTYEQY
len: 13; v_gene: TRBV11-2; abundance: few; CDR3aa: ASSPWTGLGEKLF
len: 12; v_gene: TRBV3-1; abundance: .; CDR3aa: ASSRNPQYSPLH
len: 15; v_gene: TRBV5-1; abundance: .; CDR3aa: ASSAQPLSSGANVLT
len: 10; v_gene: TRBV11-2; abundance: .; CDR3aa: ASSSTGHEQF
len: 12; v_gene: TRBV9; abundance: once; CDR3aa: ASSASSGSETQY
len: 10; v_gene: TRBV30; abundance: .; CDR3aa: AWTRSEDTQY
len: 18; v_gene: TRBV12-3/TRBV12-4; abundance: .; CDR3aa: ASSPGLVSTWSVSYNEQF
len: 12; v_gene: TRBV13; abundance: few; CDR3aa: ASSTTGFREKLF
len: 14; v_gene: TRBV6-1; abundance: few; CDR3aa: ASSRLYGLPAGELF
len: 14; v_gene: TRBV7-9; abundance: .; CDR3aa: ASSSSRQGIAGELF
len: 17; v_gene: TRBV10-3; abundance: .; CDR3aa: AISESRLAGGSSTDTQY
len: 14; v_gene: TRBV6-1; abundance: many; CDR3aa: ASSPPGLLSWYEQF
len: 16; v_gene: TRBV5-1; abundance: few; CDR3aa: ASRPHRRGSNPTGELF
len: 14; v_gene: TRBV29-1; abundance: few; CDR3aa: SVPGTSDPLGGEQF
len: 10; v_gene: TRBV18; abundance: many; CDR3aa: ASSGTDYGYT
len: 11; v_gene: TRBV20-1; abundance: few; CDR3aa: SATQGALETQY
len: 14; v_gene: TRBV6-2/TRBV6-3; abundance: .; CDR3aa: ASSLARAASGNTIY
len: 13; v_gene: TRBV12-3/TRBV12-4; abundance: few; CDR3aa: ASSLDRGVLYEQY
len: 16; v_gene: TRBV12-5; abundance: .; CDR3aa: ASGLILASGLNTGELF
len: 14; v_gene: TRBV6-1; abundance: .; CDR3aa: ASRISGTGVVNEQF
len: 13; v_gene: TRBV5-1; abundance: .; CDR3aa: ASSLAIGSLNEQF
len: 13; v_gene: TRBV20-1; abundance: .; CDR3aa: SARDSHRGRNEQF
len: 14; v_gene: TRBV10-3; abundance: .; CDR3aa: AISEGTGASTGELF
len: 9; v_gene: TRBV14; abundance: .; CDR3aa: ASSQGWEQY
len: 12; v_gene: TRBV10-3; abundance: many; CDR3aa: AISMGLAQETQY
len: 13; v_gene: TRBV6-1; abundance: .; CDR3aa: ASRDRLTGSSGHT
len: 11; v_gene: TRBV3-1; abundance: many; CDR3aa: ASSQYSNQPQH
len: 13; v_gene: TRBV28; abundance: .; CDR3aa: ASTRTGGSYNEQF
len: 13; v_gene: TRBV12-3/TRBV12-4; abundance: many; CDR3aa: ASSPTPGGDEKLF